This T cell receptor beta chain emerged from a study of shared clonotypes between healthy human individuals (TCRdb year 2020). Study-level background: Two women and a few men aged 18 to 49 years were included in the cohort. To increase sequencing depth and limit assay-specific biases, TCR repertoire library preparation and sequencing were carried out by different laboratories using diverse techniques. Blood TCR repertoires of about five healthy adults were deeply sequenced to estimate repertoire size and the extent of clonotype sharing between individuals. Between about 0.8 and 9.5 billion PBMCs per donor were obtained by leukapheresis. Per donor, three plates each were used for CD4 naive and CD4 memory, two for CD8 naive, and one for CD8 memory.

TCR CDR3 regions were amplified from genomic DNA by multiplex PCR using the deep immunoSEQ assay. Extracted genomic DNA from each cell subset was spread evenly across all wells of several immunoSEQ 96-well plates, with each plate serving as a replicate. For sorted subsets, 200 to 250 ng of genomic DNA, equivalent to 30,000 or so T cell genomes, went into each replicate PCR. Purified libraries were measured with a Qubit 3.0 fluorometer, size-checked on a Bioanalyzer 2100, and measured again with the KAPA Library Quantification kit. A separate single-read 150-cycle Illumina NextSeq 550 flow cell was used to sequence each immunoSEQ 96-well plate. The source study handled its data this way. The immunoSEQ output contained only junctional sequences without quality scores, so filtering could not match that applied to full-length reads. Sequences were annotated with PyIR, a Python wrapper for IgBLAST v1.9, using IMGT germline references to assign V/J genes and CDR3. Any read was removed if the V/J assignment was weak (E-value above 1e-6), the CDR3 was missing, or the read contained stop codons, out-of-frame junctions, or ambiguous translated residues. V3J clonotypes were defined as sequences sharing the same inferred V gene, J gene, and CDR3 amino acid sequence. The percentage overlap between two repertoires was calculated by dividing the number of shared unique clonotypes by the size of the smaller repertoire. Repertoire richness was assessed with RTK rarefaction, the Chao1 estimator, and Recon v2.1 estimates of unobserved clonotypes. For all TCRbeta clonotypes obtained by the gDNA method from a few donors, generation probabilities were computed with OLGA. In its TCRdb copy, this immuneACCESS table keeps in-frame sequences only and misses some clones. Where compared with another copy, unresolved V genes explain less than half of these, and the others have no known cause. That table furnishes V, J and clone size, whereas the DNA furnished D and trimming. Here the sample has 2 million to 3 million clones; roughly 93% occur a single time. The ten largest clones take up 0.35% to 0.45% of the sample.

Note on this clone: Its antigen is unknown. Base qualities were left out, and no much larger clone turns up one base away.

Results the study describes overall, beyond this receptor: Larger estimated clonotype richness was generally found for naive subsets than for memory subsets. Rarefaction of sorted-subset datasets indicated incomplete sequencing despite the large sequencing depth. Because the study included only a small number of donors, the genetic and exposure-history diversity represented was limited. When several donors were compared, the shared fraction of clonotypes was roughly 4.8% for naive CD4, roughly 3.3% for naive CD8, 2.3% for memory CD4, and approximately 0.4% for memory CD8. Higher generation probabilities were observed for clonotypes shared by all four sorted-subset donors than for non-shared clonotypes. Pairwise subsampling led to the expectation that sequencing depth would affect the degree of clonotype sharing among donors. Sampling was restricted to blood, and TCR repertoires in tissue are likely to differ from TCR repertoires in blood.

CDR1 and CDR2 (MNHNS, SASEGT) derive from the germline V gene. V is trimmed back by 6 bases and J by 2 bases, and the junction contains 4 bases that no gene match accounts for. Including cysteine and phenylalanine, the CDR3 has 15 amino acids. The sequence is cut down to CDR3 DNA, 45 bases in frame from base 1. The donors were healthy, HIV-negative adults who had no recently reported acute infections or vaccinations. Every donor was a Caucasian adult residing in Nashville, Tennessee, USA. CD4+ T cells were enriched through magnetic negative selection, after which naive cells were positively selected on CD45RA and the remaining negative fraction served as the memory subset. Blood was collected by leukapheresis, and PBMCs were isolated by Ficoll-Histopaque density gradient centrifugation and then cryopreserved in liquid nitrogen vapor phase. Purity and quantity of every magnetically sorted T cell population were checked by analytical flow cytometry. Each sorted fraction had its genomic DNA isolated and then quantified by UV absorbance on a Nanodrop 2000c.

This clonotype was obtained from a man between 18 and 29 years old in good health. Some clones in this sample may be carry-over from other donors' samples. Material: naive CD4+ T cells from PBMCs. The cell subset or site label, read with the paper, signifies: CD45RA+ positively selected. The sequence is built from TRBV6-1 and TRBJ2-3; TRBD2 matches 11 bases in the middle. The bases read TGTGCCAGCAGAGGGACTAGCGGATACACAGATACGCAGTATTTT. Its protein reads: CASRGTSGYTDTQYF.